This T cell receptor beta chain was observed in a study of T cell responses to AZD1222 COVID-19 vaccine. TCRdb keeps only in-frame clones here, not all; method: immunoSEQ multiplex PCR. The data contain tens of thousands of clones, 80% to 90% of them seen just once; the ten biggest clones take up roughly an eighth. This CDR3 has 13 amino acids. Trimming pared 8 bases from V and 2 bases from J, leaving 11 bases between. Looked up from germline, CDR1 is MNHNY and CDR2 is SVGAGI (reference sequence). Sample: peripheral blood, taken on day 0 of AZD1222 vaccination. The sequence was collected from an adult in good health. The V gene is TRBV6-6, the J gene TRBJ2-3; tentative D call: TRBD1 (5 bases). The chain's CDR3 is CASVAGNTDTQYF. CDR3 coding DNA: TGTGCCAGCGTGGCAGGGAACACAGATACGCAGTATTTT.